This entry describes one T cell receptor (beta chain). This sample stems from a study of blood T cell repertoires in COVID-19. Assay used: immunoSEQ multiplex PCR; TCRdb lists only in-frame clones, some missing. Here the sample spans about 80,000 clones, approximately 90% being singletons. There are 15 residues in the CDR3. Germline loops: CDR1 MNHEY, CDR2 SMNVEV (reference sequence). Trimming cost V 6 bases and J 9 bases; bases outside gene matches: 14. The material sequenced was peripheral blood. The sequence derives from a woman aged 80 or over with acute or convalescent COVID-19. The chain has TRBV27 and TRBJ2-7; 10 bases fit TRBD1. The CDR3, as DNA: TGTGCCAGCAGACTAAGGGACAGGGGTGTTGTTCTGCAGTACTTC. The encoded protein is CASRLRDRGVVLQYF.